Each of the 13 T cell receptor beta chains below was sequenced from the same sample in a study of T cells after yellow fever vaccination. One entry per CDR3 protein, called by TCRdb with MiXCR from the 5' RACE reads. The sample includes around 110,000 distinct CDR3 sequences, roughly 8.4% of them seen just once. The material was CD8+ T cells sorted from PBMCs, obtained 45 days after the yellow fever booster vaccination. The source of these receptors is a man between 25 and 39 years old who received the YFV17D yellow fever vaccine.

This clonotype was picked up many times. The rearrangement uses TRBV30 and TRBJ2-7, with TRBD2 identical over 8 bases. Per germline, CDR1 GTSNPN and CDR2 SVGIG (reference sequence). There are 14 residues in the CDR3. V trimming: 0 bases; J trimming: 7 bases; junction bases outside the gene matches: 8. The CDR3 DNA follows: TGTGCCTGGAGTGTAACGGTAGCGGGGTCTGAGCAGTACTTC. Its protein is CAWSVTVAGSEQYF. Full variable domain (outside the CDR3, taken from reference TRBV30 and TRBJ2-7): SQTIHQWPATLVQPVGSPLSLECTVEGTSNPNLYWYRQAAGRGLQLLFYSVGIGQISSEVPQNLSASRPQDRQFILSSKKLLLSDSGFYLCAWSVTVAGSEQYFGPGTRLTVT.

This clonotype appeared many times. The CDR3 loop is CASSYGQTFYEQYF. The CDR3 DNA is TGTGCCAGCAGCTATGGACAGACTTTCTACGAGCAGTACTTC. The rearrangement links TRBV7-2 to TRBJ2-7; tentatively, D is TRBD1 (6 bases). V was trimmed by 4 bases and J by 3 bases, leaving 13 bases between them. Germline CDR1 reads SGHTA; CDR2 reads FQGNSA. CDR3 length: 14 residues.

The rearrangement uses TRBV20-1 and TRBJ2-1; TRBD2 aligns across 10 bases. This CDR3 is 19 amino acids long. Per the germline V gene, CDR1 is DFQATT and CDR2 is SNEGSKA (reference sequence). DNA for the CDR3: TGCAGGGCCCAAGCTCCGGGTAGCGGGAGGTTAGATACCTACAATGAGCAGTTCTTC. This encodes CRAQAPGSGRLDTYNEQFF.

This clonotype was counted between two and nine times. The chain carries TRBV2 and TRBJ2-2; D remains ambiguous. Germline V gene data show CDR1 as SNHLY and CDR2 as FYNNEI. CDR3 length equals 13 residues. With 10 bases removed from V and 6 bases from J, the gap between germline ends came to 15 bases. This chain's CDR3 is CATQESRAGELFF. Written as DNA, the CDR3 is TGTGCCACCCAAGAATCCCGGGCCGGGGAGCTGTTTTTT.

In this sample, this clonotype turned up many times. CDR3 region: CASSQFGTANTEAFF. DNA for the CDR3: TGTGCCAGCAGTCAATTCGGGACAGCGAACACTGAAGCTTTCTTT. This rearrangement joins TRBV12-3 or TRBV12-4 to TRBJ1-1; TRBD1 matches 7 bases. The V gene end was trimmed by 5 bases and the J gene end by 1 base; junction bases not matched to a gene: 7. This CDR3 has 15 amino acids.

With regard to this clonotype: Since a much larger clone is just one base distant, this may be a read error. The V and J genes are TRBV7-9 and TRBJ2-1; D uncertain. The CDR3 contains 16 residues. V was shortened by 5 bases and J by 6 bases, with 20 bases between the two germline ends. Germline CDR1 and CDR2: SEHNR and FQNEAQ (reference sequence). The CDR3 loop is CASSPLEEKPFNEQFF. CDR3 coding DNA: TGTGCCAGCAGCCCCTTAGAGGAGAAGCCTTTCAATGAGCAGTTCTTC.

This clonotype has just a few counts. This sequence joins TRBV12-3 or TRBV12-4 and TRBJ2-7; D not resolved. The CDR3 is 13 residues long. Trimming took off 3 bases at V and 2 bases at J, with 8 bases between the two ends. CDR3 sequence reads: CASSLGHTYEQYF. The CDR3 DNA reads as TGTGCCAGCAGTTTGGGTCATACCTACGAGCAGTACTTC.

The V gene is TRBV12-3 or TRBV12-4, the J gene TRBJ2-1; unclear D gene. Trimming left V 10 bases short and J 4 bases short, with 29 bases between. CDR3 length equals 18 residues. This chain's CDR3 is CAISTSKLTITPYNEQFF. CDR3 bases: TGTGCCATCAGCACCTCTAAATTAACAATTACCCCTTACAATGAGCAGTTCTTC.

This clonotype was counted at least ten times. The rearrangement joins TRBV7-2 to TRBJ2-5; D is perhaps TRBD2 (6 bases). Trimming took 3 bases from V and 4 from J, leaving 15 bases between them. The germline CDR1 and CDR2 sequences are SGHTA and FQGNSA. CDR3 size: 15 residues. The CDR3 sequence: CASSFSGPAPETQYF. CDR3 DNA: TGTGCCAGCAGCTTTAGCGGACCGGCCCCAGAGACCCAGTACTTC.

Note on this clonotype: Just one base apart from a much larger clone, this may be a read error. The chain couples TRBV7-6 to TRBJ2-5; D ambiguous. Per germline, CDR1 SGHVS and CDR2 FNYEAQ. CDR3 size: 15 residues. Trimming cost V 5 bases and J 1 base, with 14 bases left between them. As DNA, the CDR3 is TGTGCCAGCAGCCTCTCACTCCTTGCCCAAGAGACCCAGTACTTC. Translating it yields CASSLSLLAQETQYF.

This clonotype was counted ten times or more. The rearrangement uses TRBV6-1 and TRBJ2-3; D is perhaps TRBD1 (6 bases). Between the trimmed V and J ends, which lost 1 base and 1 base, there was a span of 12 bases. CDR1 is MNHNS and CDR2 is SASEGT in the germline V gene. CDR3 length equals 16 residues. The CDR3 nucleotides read TGTGCCAGCAGTGAAGATCACAGGGCTGGCACAGATACGCAGTATTTT. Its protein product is CASSEDHRAGTDTQYF.

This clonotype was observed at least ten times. The CDR3 region is CASGREPGELFF. CDR3 sequence (DNA): TGCGCCAGCGGGCGGGAGCCCGGGGAGCTGTTTTTT. This chain links TRBV5-1 with TRBJ2-2; 7 bases align to TRBD2. Trimming cost V 7 bases and J 6 bases; bases outside gene matches: 3. Germline assignment: CDR1 SGHRS and CDR2 YFSETQ. There are 12 residues in the CDR3.

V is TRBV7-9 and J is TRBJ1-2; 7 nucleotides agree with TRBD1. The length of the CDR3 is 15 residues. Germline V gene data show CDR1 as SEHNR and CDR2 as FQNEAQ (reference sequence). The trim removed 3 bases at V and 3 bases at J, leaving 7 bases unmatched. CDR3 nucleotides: TGTGCCAGCAGCTTCCCGACAGGGTCCTACTATGGCTACACCTTC. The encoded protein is CASSFPTGSYYGYTF.